This passage covers 32 T cell receptor beta chains from one sample sequenced in a study of blood T cell repertoires in COVID-19. The data were produced by immunoSEQ multiplex PCR, yet TCRdb's version contains in-frame clones alone and is incomplete. The data contain about 140,000 clones, more than 60% of them singletons. The material sequenced was peripheral blood. These receptors were taken from a man aged 45-65 years with acute or convalescent COVID-19.

This sequence joins TRBV5-1 and TRBJ1-1, with D possibly matching TRBD1 (6 bases). Germline CDR1 SGHRS, CDR2 YFSETQ. V was pared by 2 bases and J by 5 bases, with 19 bases between. The CDR3 is 16 residues long. The CDR3 DNA follows: TGCGCCAGCAGCTTCTGGACAGCCGGGGTTGGTACTGAAGCTTTCTTT. This gives the protein CASSFWTAGVGTEAFF.

The J gene is TRBJ1-2, the V gene TRBV11-2; 7 bases are shared with TRBD1. Unmatched junction bases numbered 9, after V lost 3 bases and J lost 5 bases. This CDR3 is 15 amino acids long. Germline V gene sequence: CDR1 SGHAT, CDR2 FQNNGV. CDR3 DNA: TGTGCCAGCAGCTTTTACGGACAGGACCGGTATGGCTACACCTTC. Its protein is CASSFYGQDRYGYTF.

The chain recombines TRBV29-1 with TRBJ2-1; TRBD2 might be the D (6 bases). V shed 5 bases and J shed 1 base, with 12 bases lying between them. Germline loops: CDR1 SQVTM, CDR2 ANQGSEA. There are 14 residues in the CDR3. DNA of the CDR3: TGCAGCGTTCATTCCGGGACTTCCTACAATGAGCAGTTCTTC. Translated, it gives CSVHSGTSYNEQFF.

The chain couples TRBV19 to TRBJ2-1, with 10 bases aligning to TRBD1. CDR1 and CDR2 (germline): LNHDA, SQIVND (reference sequence). Unmatched junction bases numbered 2, after V lost 5 bases and J lost 7 bases. The CDR3 is 13 amino acids. CDR3 DNA: TGTGCCAGTAGTGGACAGGGGGAGAATGAGCAGTTCTTC. Translating gives CASSGQGENEQFF.

The chain uses TRBV2 and TRBJ2-3; 11 bases match TRBD2. V was pared by 4 bases and J by 3 bases, with 3 bases of the junction left unmatched. This CDR3 has 15 amino acids. Germline CDR1 SNHLY, CDR2 FYNNEI. CDR3 amino acids: CASSGGLAATDTQYF. The CDR3 coding sequence is TGTGCCAGCAGTGGGGGACTAGCGGCAACAGATACGCAGTATTTT.

This clone was seen at least ten times. The rearrangement uses TRBV10-2 and TRBJ2-2; weak D call: TRBD2 (7 bases). CDR3 length: 15 residues. The germline V gene has CDR1 WSHSY and CDR2 SAAADI. Trimming took 8 bases from V and 5 from J, leaving 18 bases between them. The CDR3 spells CASHGRGGRTGELFF. CDR3 DNA sequence: TGCGCCAGCCATGGGAGGGGGGGCCGGACCGGGGAGCTGTTTTTT.

J is TRBJ1-2 and V is TRBV30; D is unresolved. This CDR3 has 13 amino acids. The V gene's germline CDR1 is GTSNPN and CDR2 SVGIG (reference sequence). The V gene lost 1 base and the J gene lost 1 base, with 7 bases spanning the gap. The CDR3: CAWSGTRNYGYTF. CDR3 in DNA: TGTGCCTGGAGTGGAACGCGTAACTATGGCTACACCTTC.

The rearrangement links TRBV6-5 to TRBJ1-6; D not resolved. Between the trimmed V and J ends, which lost 4 bases and 12 bases, there was a span of 10 bases. This CDR3 spans 12 amino acids. Germline assignment: CDR1 MNHEY and CDR2 SVGAGI. The CDR3 sequence: CASSLTAQPLHF. Here the CDR3 DNA reads TGTGCCAGCAGTTTAACAGCCCAACCCCTCCACTTT.

The V call is TRBV3-1 (or the pseudogene TRBV3-2), the J call TRBJ1-1; weak D call: TRBD1 (6 bases). Trimming shortened V by 0 bases and J by 1 base, and 18 bases separated the two germline ends. CDR3 size: 18 residues. From germline, CDR1 is LGHDT and CDR2 YNNKEL (reference sequence). The CDR3 loop reads CASSQELVGTPGNTEAFF. The CDR3, as DNA: TGTGCCAGCAGCCAAGAGTTGGTAGGGACACCTGGGAACACTGAAGCTTTCTTT.

The chain has TRBV14 and TRBJ1-2; D not resolved. The germline CDR1 and CDR2 sequences are SGHDN and FVKESK. The CDR3 is made up of 13 amino acids. V was shortened by 4 bases and J by 8 bases, with 14 bases between the two germline ends. CDR3 sequence reads: CASSRRTGYGYTF. Here the CDR3 DNA reads TGTGCCAGCAGCCGCCGAACCGGTTACGGCTACACCTTC.

The rearrangement uses TRBV27 and TRBJ1-1; D is undetermined. The CDR3 totals 15 residues. Germline V gene lookup returns CDR1 MNHEY and CDR2 SMNVEV (reference sequence). V was clipped by 5 bases and J by 6 bases, with 19 bases between them. The CDR3 DNA is TGTGCCAGCAGTGTACAGAAGCTTTTCTTATCTGAAGCTTTCTTT. This gives the protein CASSVQKLFLSEAFF.

The genes are TRBV5-1 and TRBJ1-2; D is undetermined. The CDR3 contains 13 residues. The germline V gene encodes CDR1 SGHRS and CDR2 YFSETQ. V was pared by 0 bases and J by 7 bases, with 10 bases between. The CDR3: CASSLAGFSGYTF. The CDR3 DNA follows: TGCGCCAGCAGCTTGGCGGGGTTTAGTGGCTACACCTTC.

The chain uses TRBV14 and TRBJ1-2; TRBD1 is a possible D gene (6 bases). V was clipped by 4 bases and J by 3 bases, with 12 bases between them. Germline V lookup: CDR1 SGHDN, CDR2 FVKESK. CDR3 size: 14 residues. In nucleotides, the CDR3 is TGTGCCAGCAGCCGCGGACAGCACTACTATGGCTACACCTTC. It translates to CASSRGQHYYGYTF.

This sequence joins TRBV3-1 (or the pseudogene TRBV3-2) and TRBJ1-2; TRBD1 agrees at 7 bases. The CDR3 has 13 residues. V trimming: 3 bases; J trimming: 7 bases; junction bases outside the gene matches: 5. Germline V gives CDR1 LGHDT, CDR2 YNNKEL (reference sequence). The CDR3 DNA reads as TGTGCCAGCAGCCAGCCAGGGGGGTCTGGCTACACCTTC. Its translation: CASSQPGGSGYTF.

The rearrangement uses TRBV6-5 and TRBJ1-1, with 8 bases identical to TRBD1. Germline CDR1 reads MNHEY; CDR2 reads SVGAGI. V lost 5 bases and J lost 7; bases outside the gene matches: 12. The CDR3 spans 15 residues. In nucleotides, the CDR3 is TGTGCCAGCAGTCCCTGGGCAGGGGGCGCGGGTGAAGCTTTCTTT. Protein: CASSPWAGGAGEAFF.

By sample share, this clone is medium-sized (0.01 to 0.1%). The rearrangement joins TRBV5-1 to TRBJ2-1, with TRBD1 matching 9 bases. The CDR3 consists of 14 residues. Trimming took 3 bases from V and 8 from J; bases not matched to a gene: 6. Germline V gene lookup returns CDR1 SGHRS and CDR2 YFSETQ. CDR3 region: CASSWGQGEDEQFF. Here the CDR3 DNA reads TGCGCCAGCAGCTGGGGACAGGGTGAGGATGAGCAGTTCTTC.

This clone has more than one count but fewer than ten. The chain couples TRBV5-1 to TRBJ1-5; 7 positions match TRBD1. Per the germline V gene, CDR1 is SGHRS and CDR2 is YFSETQ. V dropped 3 bases and J dropped 1; count of bases not matched to a gene: 4. The CDR3 length is 15 residues. The CDR3 nucleotides are TGCGCCAGCAGCTCCACAGGGGACAGCAATCAGCCCCAGCATTTT. Its translation is CASSSTGDSNQPQHF.

The rearrangement joins TRBV18 to TRBJ2-3; D is ambiguous. The CDR3 covers 13 residues. With 2 bases removed from V and 2 bases from J, the gap between germline ends came to 5 bases. Germline-derived CDR1 and CDR2 are KGHSH and LQKENI. The CDR3 DNA is TGTGCCAGCTCACCAAAAGCCACAGATACGCAGTATTTT. It codes for CASSPKATDTQYF. Full variable domain (outside the CDR3, taken from reference TRBV18 and TRBJ2-3): NAGVMQNPRHLVRRRGQEARLRCSPMKGHSHVYWYRQLPEEGLKFMVYLQKENIIDESGMPKERFSAEFPKEGPSILRIQQVVRGDSAAYFCASSPKATDTQYFGPGTRLTVL.

The gene calls are TRBV24-1 and TRBJ2-3, with TRBD2 matching 7 bases. Germline assignment: CDR1 KGHDR and CDR2 SFDVKD. Losses at the gene ends were 7 bases for V and 3 bases for J; bases not matched to a gene: 6. CDR3 size: 14 residues. CDR3 protein: CATSPWEGTDTQYF. CDR3 sequence (DNA): TGTGCCACCAGCCCCTGGGAGGGGACAGATACGCAGTATTTT.

The chain recombines TRBV5-6 with TRBJ2-7, with TRBD2 identical over 8 bases. The germline gives CDR1 SGHDT, CDR2 YYEEEE. J lost 6 bases, V lost 4 bases, and 6 bases had no gene match. This CDR3 is built from 13 residues. The CDR3 is CASSRLSGVEQYF. CDR3 DNA: TGTGCCAGCAGCCGACTTAGCGGGGTCGAGCAGTACTTC.

J is TRBJ1-1 and V is TRBV30, with no clear D. The V end lost 3 bases, the J end lost 1 base, and 9 bases lay between the germline ends. The germline V gene has CDR1 GTSNPN and CDR2 SVGIG (reference sequence). The CDR3 consists of 13 residues. CDR3 sequence: CAWSATRNTEAFF. The CDR3 DNA sequence: TGTGCCTGGAGCGCCACGAGGAACACTGAAGCTTTCTTT.

This chain connects TRBV5-1 to TRBJ1-2, with 9 bases identical to TRBD1. The length of the CDR3 is 16 residues. The V gene end was trimmed by 4 bases and the J gene end by 4 bases; junction bases not matched to a gene: 11. Germline V gene lookup returns CDR1 SGHRS and CDR2 YFSETQ. In DNA form, the CDR3 reads TGCGCCAGCAGCCAAGACCGTACAGGGGGCGGCTATGGCTACACCTTC. Translated, it gives CASSQDRTGGGYGYTF.

J is TRBJ2-2 and V is TRBV27; weak D call: TRBD2 (5 bases). The CDR3 totals 17 residues. The V and J ends lost 6 bases and 0 bases respectively, with 17 bases between them. Germline CDR1 and CDR2: MNHEY and SMNVEV (reference sequence). CDR3 protein: CASSPGRGSSNTGELFF. CDR3 nucleotides: TGTGCCAGCAGCCCAGGTCGGGGAAGCTCGAACACCGGGGAGCTGTTTTTT.

The chain links TRBV7-9 to TRBJ2-7, with 7 bases matching TRBD1. This CDR3 is built from 17 residues. CDR1 SEHNR and CDR2 FQNEAQ come from the germline V gene (reference sequence). After removal of 1 base from V and 0 bases from J, the junction contained 9 bases not matched to a gene. As DNA, the CDR3 is TGTGCCAGCAGCTTAGTAGGGGGCAGGAGGAGCTCCTACGAGCAGTACTTC. Amino acids: CASSLVGGRRSSYEQYF.

The chain couples TRBV6-6 to TRBJ2-7, with 14 nucleotides matching TRBD2. CDR3 length equals 18 residues. The J segment lost 0 bases and the V segment lost 5 bases, leaving 9 bases of the junction unmatched. The germline V gene encodes CDR1 MNHNY and CDR2 SVGAGI (reference sequence). The CDR3 DNA reads as TGTGCCAGCAGTCGAGGGACTAGCGGGGGCCTCAGCTCCTACGAGCAGTACTTC. Translation: CASSRGTSGGLSSYEQYF.

The V and J genes are TRBV12-5 and TRBJ2-1; 9 bases are a match to TRBD2. Germline V lookup: CDR1 LGHNT, CDR2 FRNRAP. The length of the CDR3 is 13 residues. J lost 8 bases, V lost 8 bases, and 7 bases had no gene match. CDR3 amino acids: CASRLAVPHEQFF. The CDR3, as DNA: TGTGCTAGTAGACTAGCGGTCCCCCATGAGCAGTTCTTC.

This sequence joins TRBV11-2 and TRBJ1-4; 8 nucleotides align to TRBD1. J gave up 1 base and V 5 bases, and 9 bases lay outside the gene matches. The germline V gene encodes CDR1 SGHAT and CDR2 FQNNGV. The CDR3 contains 17 residues. CDR3 region: CASSGKGQVLTNEKLFF. DNA for the CDR3: TGTGCCAGCAGCGGAAAGGGACAGGTTTTAACTAATGAAAAACTGTTTTTT.

The chain couples TRBV28 to TRBJ1-3; D might be TRBD1 (5 bases). CDR1 MDHEN and CDR2 SYDVKM come from the germline V gene. The V end lost 7 bases, the J end lost 1 base, and 8 bases lay between the germline ends. CDR3 length: 13 amino acids. The CDR3 spells CASIQGSGNTIYF. The DNA for the CDR3 is TGTGCCAGCATCCAGGGTTCTGGAAACACCATATATTTT. Full variable domain (outside the CDR3, taken from reference TRBV28 and TRBJ1-3): DVKVTQSSRYLVKRTGEKVFLECVQDMDHENMFWYRQDPGLGLRLIYFSYDVKMKEKGDIPEGYSVSREKKERFSLILESASTNQTSMYLCASIQGSGNTIYFGEGSWLTVV.

The rearrangement links TRBV7-6 to TRBJ1-4; D is undetermined. This CDR3 region has 15 residues. Germline assignment: CDR1 SGHVS and CDR2 FNYEAQ. Between the trimmed V and J ends, which lost 1 base and 7 bases, there was a span of 13 bases. The CDR3 here is CASSLVEGTGEKLFF. The DNA for the CDR3 is TGTGCCAGCAGCTTAGTAGAGGGTACGGGTGAAAAACTGTTTTTT.

The V gene is TRBV19, the J gene TRBJ1-2; 9 nucleotides match TRBD1. This CDR3 has 14 residues. CDR1 is LNHDA and CDR2 is SQIVND in the germline V gene (reference sequence). Unmatched junction bases numbered 7, after V lost 5 bases and J lost 6 bases. The chain's CDR3 is CASSPMDRGDGYTF. CDR3 nucleotide sequence: TGTGCCAGTAGTCCGATGGACAGGGGCGATGGCTACACCTTC.

The chain employs TRBV19 and TRBJ2-2; TRBD1 agrees at 8 bases. The V and J ends lost 5 bases and 4 bases, in that order; junction bases with no gene match: 3. The CDR3 runs to 14 residues. Germline lookup yields CDR1 LNHDA and CDR2 SQIVND (reference sequence). CDR3 coding DNA: TGTGCCAGTAGTCAGGGGGCGAGCACCGGGGAGCTGTTTTTT. Translating it yields CASSQGASTGELFF.

V is TRBV5-1 and J is TRBJ2-2, with 12 bases matching TRBD2. The ends lost 4 bases at V and 10 bases at J; junction bases unmatched: 11. Germline V gives CDR1 SGHRS, CDR2 YFSETQ. The CDR3 contains 16 residues. CDR3 loop: CASSELAGGFVEELFF. DNA of the CDR3: TGCGCCAGCAGCGAACTAGCGGGGGGTTTTGTCGAGGAGCTGTTTTTT. Supplemented by reference TRBV5-1 and TRBJ2-2, the full variable domain reads KAGVTQTPRYLIKTRGQQVTLSCSPISGHRSVSWYQQTPGQGLQFLFEYFSETQRNKGNFPGRFSGRQFSNSRSEMNVSTLELGDSALYLCASSELAGGFVEELFFGEGSRLTVL.